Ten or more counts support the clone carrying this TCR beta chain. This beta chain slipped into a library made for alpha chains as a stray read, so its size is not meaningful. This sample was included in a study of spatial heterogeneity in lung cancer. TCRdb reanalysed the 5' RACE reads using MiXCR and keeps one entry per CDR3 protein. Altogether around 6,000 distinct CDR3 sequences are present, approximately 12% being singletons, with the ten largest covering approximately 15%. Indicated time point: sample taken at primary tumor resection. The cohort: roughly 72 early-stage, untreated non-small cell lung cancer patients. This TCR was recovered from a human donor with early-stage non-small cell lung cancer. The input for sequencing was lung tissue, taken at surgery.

The CDR3 DNA sequence: TGCGCCAGTAAGACGGCGAGCTCCTACAATGAGCAGTTCTTC. This codes for CASKTASSYNEQFF. This chain connects TRBV5-1 to TRBJ2-1, with unresolved D. Looked up from germline, CDR1 is SGHRS and CDR2 is YFSETQ. Trimming took off 8 bases at V and 0 bases at J, with 12 bases between the two ends. The CDR3 sequence is 14 residues long.